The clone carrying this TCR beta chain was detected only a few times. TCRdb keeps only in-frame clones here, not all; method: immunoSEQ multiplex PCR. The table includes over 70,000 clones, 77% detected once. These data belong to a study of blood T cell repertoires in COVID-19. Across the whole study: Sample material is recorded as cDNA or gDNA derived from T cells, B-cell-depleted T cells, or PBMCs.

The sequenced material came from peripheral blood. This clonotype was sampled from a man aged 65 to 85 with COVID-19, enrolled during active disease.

CDR3 region: CASSVQILRPGSVNTGELFF. Here the CDR3 DNA reads TGTGCCAGCAGCGTCCAGATCCTCCGACCGGGTTCCGTGAACACCGGGGAGCTGTTTTTT. The chain couples TRBV9 to TRBJ2-2, with unresolved D. This CDR3 region has 20 residues. V was cut by 2 bases and J by 1 base, with 24 bases left in between. Germline V gives CDR1 SGDLS, CDR2 YYNGEE.